The clone carrying this TCR beta chain was seen a few times. Its matching antigen is unknown. This sample stems from a study of shared clonotypes between healthy human individuals. Study-wide results and limits: As a rule, naive subsets had a larger estimated richness than memory subsets. All-four-donor shared clonotypes had higher generation probabilities than non-shared clonotypes did. Blood was the only sampled material, and tissue repertoires likely differ.

Trimming removed 3 bases from V and 4 bases from J, with 15 bases in between. The CDR3 spans 15 residues. CDR1 is MNHEY and CDR2 is SMNVEV in the germline V gene (reference sequence). In the original workflow: ImmunoSEQ output lacked quality scores and full-length reads, limiting matched filtering. The table came from immunoSEQ multiplex PCR; TCRdb's copy has only in-frame clones and leaves some out. For V, J and clone size, that table is used; D and trimming come from the DNA. This table holds about 1 million clones, 70% to 80% found once. The clonotype originates from a man aged 18 to 35 in good health. Some clones in this sample may be carry-over from other donors' samples. Sequenced input: memory CD4+ T cells from PBMCs. Subset of the sample: CD45RA-negative fraction. The gene calls are TRBV27 and TRBJ2-5; either TRBD1 or TRBD2 may fit D (6 bases each). This CDR3 reads CASSLGGTGLETQYF. DNA of the CDR3: TGTGCCAGCAGTTTGGGGGGTACAGGGCTAGAGACCCAGTACTTC.